What follows are 8 T cell receptor beta chains derived from one specimen sequenced in a study of spatial heterogeneity in lung cancer. In TCRdb, the 5' RACE reads were re-called with MiXCR into one record per CDR3 protein. The sample has over 150 distinct CDR3 sequences, 26% seen once. Specified time point: sample taken at primary tumor resection. Source: normal lung tissue next to the tumor, taken at surgery. These receptors all come from a male donor with early-stage non-small cell lung cancer.

As to this clonotype: This beta chain is a stray read from a library made for alpha chains; its abundance is not meaningful. CDR3 protein: CASGLMPADTQYF. In DNA, the CDR3 is TGTGCTAGTGGTTTGATGCCGGCAGATACGCAGTATTTT. This chain uses TRBV12-5 with TRBJ2-3; D gene unclear. V lost 2 bases to trimming and J lost 4 bases, with 7 bases between them. Germline values: CDR1 LGHNT, CDR2 FRNRAP. CDR3 length: 13 amino acids.

This clonotype showed up just once. A library prepared for alpha chains yielded this beta chain as an off-target read; its size is of little meaning. The chain is built from TRBV4-2 and TRBJ2-3; 8 positions agree with TRBD2. The CDR3 has 16 amino acids. Germline V CDR1 and CDR2: LGHNA, YNFKEQ. V lost 4 bases, J lost 4 bases, and 10 bases stayed unmatched. Here the CDR3 reads CASSRATGGPSDTQYF. The CDR3 nucleotides are TGTGCCAGCAGCCGGGCTACGGGAGGGCCCTCAGATACGCAGTATTTT.

By frequency in the sample, this clonotype is hyperexpanded. This beta chain is an unintended read in a library built for alpha chains; its size means little. This chain connects TRBV10-3 to TRBJ2-5; a weak D match, TRBD2 (6 bases). Germline CDR1 reads ENHRY; CDR2 reads SYGVKD. There are 13 residues in the CDR3. V lost 2 bases and J 5 bases, leaving 9 bases between the germline ends. The CDR3 coding sequence is TGTGCCATCAGTGAGCGGGGGTCGGAGACCCAGTACTTC. Protein: CAISERGSETQYF.

With regard to this clonotype: Found in a library prepared for alpha chains, this beta chain is an off-target read, and its abundance has little meaning. The genes are TRBV27 and TRBJ2-3, with D uncertain. Trimming stripped 7 bases from V and 7 bases from J, with 9 bases between. The CDR3 extends over 11 amino acids. In germline, CDR1 is MNHEY, CDR2 SMNVEV (reference sequence). The CDR3 here is CASTYGYTQYF. DNA of the CDR3: TGTGCCAGCACCTATGGGTATACGCAGTATTTT.

This clonotype counts as large. This beta chain appears as a stray read in a library generated for alpha chains; its size is not informative. The chain is built from TRBV20-1 and TRBJ2-7; D is unresolved. The CDR3 is made up of 12 amino acids. The germline V gene has CDR1 DFQATT and CDR2 SNEGSKA (reference sequence). Trimming pared 4 bases from V and 0 bases from J, leaving 7 bases between. The CDR3 bases are TGCAGTGCTATAGGAAGCTCCTACGAGCAGTACTTC. Its protein is CSAIGSSYEQYF.

Details on this clonotype: This beta chain was picked up by a library intended for alpha chains and is off target, so its count carries little meaning. The chain is built from TRBV2 and TRBJ2-4; the match to TRBD1 covers 9 bases. Germline V gives CDR1 SNHLY, CDR2 FYNNEI. Trimming removed 8 bases from V and 3 bases from J; junction bases left unmatched: 2. The CDR3 has 13 residues. The CDR3: CASLDRGKNIQYF. The CDR3 region has the DNA TGTGCCAGCTTGGACAGGGGCAAAAACATTCAGTACTTC.

A remark on this clonotype: Within a library made for alpha chains, this beta chain is off target, and its count is uninformative. The chain recombines TRBV28 with TRBJ1-2; D is uncertain. The ends were cut back, 8 bases at V and 0 bases at J, with 10 bases in the middle. Germline V gene data show CDR1 as MDHEN and CDR2 as SYDVKM. The CDR3 consists of 13 residues. CDR3 region: CASFSPANYGYTF. Here the CDR3 DNA reads TGTGCCAGCTTCTCGCCGGCTAACTATGGCTACACCTTC.

In this sample, this clonotype turned up a few times. Being off target in a library aimed at alpha chains, this beta chain has a size of little meaning. The chain carries TRBV3-1 and TRBJ1-6; 8 bases fit TRBD1. This CDR3 has 14 amino acids. Germline CDR1 LGHDT, CDR2 YNNKEL (reference sequence). Germline trimming cut 4 bases from V and 6 bases from J; bases unmatched to any gene: 2. This CDR3 is CASSRQGTNSPLHF. CDR3 coding DNA: TGTGCCAGCAGCCGACAGGGGACTAATTCACCCCTCCACTTT.